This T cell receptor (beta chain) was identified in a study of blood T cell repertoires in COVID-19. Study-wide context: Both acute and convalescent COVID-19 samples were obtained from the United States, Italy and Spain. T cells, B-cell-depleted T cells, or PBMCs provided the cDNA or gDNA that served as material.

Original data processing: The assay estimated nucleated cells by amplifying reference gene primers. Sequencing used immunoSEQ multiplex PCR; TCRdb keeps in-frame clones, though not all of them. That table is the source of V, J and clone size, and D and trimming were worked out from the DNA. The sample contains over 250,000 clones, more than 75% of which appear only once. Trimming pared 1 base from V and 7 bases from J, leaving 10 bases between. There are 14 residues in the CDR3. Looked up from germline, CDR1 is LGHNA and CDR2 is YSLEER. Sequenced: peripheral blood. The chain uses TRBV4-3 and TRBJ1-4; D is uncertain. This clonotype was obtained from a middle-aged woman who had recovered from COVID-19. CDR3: CASSQGALGEKLFF. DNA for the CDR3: TGCGCCAGCAGCCAAGGGGCACTAGGTGAAAAACTGTTTTTT.